The 3 T cell receptor beta chains listed next were all sequenced from one sample in a study of blood T cell repertoires in COVID-19. The table came from immunoSEQ multiplex PCR; TCRdb's copy has only in-frame clones and leaves some out. The sample shows 120,000 or so clones, approximately 90% of them seen only once. Material for sequencing was peripheral blood. The receptors here all came from a man in his fifties or sixties with acute or convalescent COVID-19.

This clone was observed once. The chain combines TRBV14 with TRBJ2-1, with TRBD2 matching 7 bases. There are 15 residues in the CDR3. Unmatched junction bases numbered 5, after V lost 1 base and J lost 5 bases. In germline, CDR1 is SGHDN, CDR2 FVKESK. The CDR3 is CASSQAPSGNNEQFF. The CDR3 DNA is TGTGCCAGCAGCCAAGCTCCTAGCGGTAACAATGAGCAGTTCTTC.

The genes are TRBV5-6 and TRBJ1-2, with 8 bases fitting TRBD1. The CDR3 consists of 16 residues. Germline CDR1 and CDR2: SGHDT and YYEEEE. Unmatched junction bases numbered 8, after V lost 0 bases and J lost 4 bases. In DNA, the CDR3 is TGTGCCAGCAGCTTGGCCGGACAGGGAGGAGTCTATGGCTACACCTTC. It yields the protein CASSLAGQGGVYGYTF.

Written as DNA, the CDR3 is TGCGCCAGCAGCATCGGGGACAGCAAAAATCAGCCCCAGCATTTT. Its protein product is CASSIGDSKNQPQHF. This chain uses TRBV5-1 with TRBJ1-5, with 7 bases that match TRBD1. The CDR3 covers 15 residues. The trim removed 4 bases at V and 4 bases at J, leaving 8 bases unmatched. Germline-derived CDR1 and CDR2 are SGHRS and YFSETQ.